This T cell receptor (beta chain) was observed in a study of OX40 agonist ivuxolimab in advanced cancers. The protocol was immunoSEQ multiplex PCR, while the TCRdb copy is restricted to in-frame clones and leaves out a portion. The data show tens of thousands of clones, approximately 86% seen once. The V gene lost 0 bases and the J gene lost 6 bases, with 14 bases spanning the gap. The CDR3 has 16 residues. CDR1 and CDR2 from the germline V gene are SGHDN and FVKESK. This chain uses TRBV14 with TRBJ2-2; no clear D gene. Sequenced material: CD4+ or CD8+ T cells sorted from blood, taken in a trial of the OX40 agonist ivuxolimab. This sequence originates from an adult with an advanced solid tumor such as melanoma, head and neck, liver or kidney cancer. Here the CDR3 reads CASSQDHVKGPGELFF. In DNA, the CDR3 is TGTGCCAGCAGCCAAGATCATGTTAAGGGCCCCGGGGAGCTGTTTTTT.